The 30 T cell receptor beta chains below come from one sample, sequenced in a study of blood T cell repertoires in COVID-19. Assay: immunoSEQ multiplex PCR; the TCRdb copy retains only in-frame clones and omits some. This table holds about 380,000 clones, 90% found once. The sample comprised peripheral blood. These receptors were collected from a man younger than 30 with active or convalescent COVID-19.

The J gene is TRBJ1-1, the V gene TRBV2; unclear D gene. Germline values: CDR1 SNHLY, CDR2 FYNNEI. This CDR3 has 16 amino acids. V was trimmed by 2 bases and J by 1 base, leaving 14 bases between them. The CDR3 loop reads CASSEFGLGENTEAFF. The CDR3 DNA is TGTGCCAGCAGTGAATTTGGATTAGGAGAGAACACTGAAGCTTTCTTT.

This clone was seen a few times. CDR3 loop: CASSLSTGVDEKLFF. CDR3 nucleotides: TGTGCCAGCAGTTTATCGACAGGTGTGGATGAAAAACTGTTTTTT. The rearrangement links TRBV28 to TRBJ1-4; tentative D call: TRBD1 (6 bases). This CDR3 comprises 15 residues. The germline V and J ends were trimmed by 1 base and 6 bases, with 12 bases remaining between them. Germline V gene lookup returns CDR1 MDHEN and CDR2 SYDVKM.

Of note for this clone: A junction boundary mismatches the germline segment, possibly from a read error. The genes are TRBV6-6 and TRBJ1-3; D unresolved. The CDR3 consists of 11 residues. Germline V gene data show CDR1 as MNHNY and CDR2 as SVGAGI (reference sequence). The DNA of the CDR3 is TGTGCCAGCAGCTACTCCTTGACCATATATTTT. It codes for CASSYSLTIYF.

The genes are TRBV6-2 or TRBV6-3 and TRBJ1-4, with D hard to call. Trimming removed 6 bases at V and 8 bases at J, with 7 bases between. The CDR3 sequence is 11 residues long. Germline CDR1 MNHEY, CDR2 SVGEGT. DNA for the CDR3: TGTGCCAGCAGCCCACACGAAAAACTGTTTTTT. It encodes CASSPHEKLFF.

The V and J genes are TRBV12-3 or TRBV12-4 and TRBJ1-1; perhaps TRBD1 as D (5 bases). CDR3 length equals 12 residues. Deletions cut 5 bases from V and 5 bases from J, with 9 bases between. The CDR3 spells CASSTGGTEAFF. The CDR3 bases are TGTGCCAGCAGTACGGGGGGTACTGAAGCTTTCTTT.

The V gene is TRBV19, the J gene TRBJ2-1; TRBD2 matches at 11 bases. The J segment lost 6 bases and the V segment lost 1 base, leaving 8 bases of the junction unmatched. The CDR3 extends over 17 amino acids. The germline CDR1 and CDR2 sequences are LNHDA and SQIVND (reference sequence). CDR3: CASSIALLAGDRNEQFF. CDR3 bases: TGTGCCAGTAGTATAGCCTTACTAGCGGGGGATCGCAATGAGCAGTTCTTC.

This rearrangement joins TRBV10-3 to TRBJ2-6; 7 bases are a match to TRBD2. The length of the CDR3 is 17 residues. The germline CDR1 and CDR2 sequences are ENHRY and SYGVKD. After removal of 5 bases from V and 0 bases from J, the junction contained 7 bases not matched to a gene. CDR3 residues: CAISFGGFSSGANVLTF. The CDR3 DNA reads TGTGCCATCAGTTTCGGGGGGTTCAGCTCTGGGGCCAACGTCCTGACTTTC.

The J gene is TRBJ2-7, the V gene TRBV11-2, with no clear D. CDR1 is SGHAT and CDR2 is FQNNGV in the germline V gene. V dropped 3 bases and J dropped 3 bases, with 6 bases sitting between them. The CDR3 has 12 amino acids. DNA of the CDR3: TGTGCCAGCAGCTTGGTCTACTACGAGCAGTACTTC. It yields the protein CASSLVYYEQYF. The full variable domain, with the rest looked up from reference TRBV11-2 and TRBJ2-7, is EAGVAQSPRYKIIEKRQSVAFWCNPISGHATLYWYQQILGQGPKLLIQFQNNGVVDDSQLPKDRFSAERLKGVDSTLKIQPAKLEDSAVYLCASSLVYYEQYFGPGTRLTVT.

This clone was detected a few times. The chain uses TRBV5-1 and TRBJ1-2; 7 nucleotides agree with TRBD1. This CDR3 is 15 amino acids long. V lost 2 bases to trimming and J lost 1 base; unmatched junction nucleotides: 5. Germline lookup yields CDR1 SGHRS and CDR2 YFSETQ. Here the CDR3 reads CASSLTGVINYGYTF. The CDR3 bases are TGCGCCAGCAGCTTAACAGGGGTTATTAACTATGGCTACACCTTC.

The chain joins TRBV3-1 (or the pseudogene TRBV3-2) to TRBJ2-3, with 12 bases fitting TRBD2. CDR1 and CDR2 from the germline V gene are LGHDT and YNNKEL (reference sequence). This CDR3 has 17 amino acids. J lost 2 bases, V lost 4 bases, and 7 bases had no gene match. For the CDR3, the DNA is TGTGCCAGCAGCCCTCGACTAGCGGGGGTATACACAGATACGCAGTATTTT. This gives the protein CASSPRLAGVYTDTQYF.

The chain carries TRBV7-9 and TRBJ2-1, with a weak D call TRBD2 (5 bases). The CDR3 loop spans 15 amino acids. Per the germline V gene, CDR1 is SEHNR and CDR2 is FQNEAQ (reference sequence). V dropped 3 bases and J dropped 8 bases, with 17 bases sitting between them. CDR3 amino acids: CASSFIGGVLDEQFF. The CDR3 region has the DNA TGTGCCAGCAGCTTCATCGGAGGCGTTTTGGATGAGCAGTTCTTC.

The chain couples TRBV7-2 to TRBJ2-7, with 10 positions matching TRBD1. The CDR3 length is 16 residues. The germline CDR1 and CDR2 sequences are SGHTA and FQGNSA. V shed 5 bases and J 5 bases; nucleotides not matched to a gene: 12. In DNA, the CDR3 is TGTGCCAGCAGCCCTCCCGGGCTGGGACAGGGGCACGAGCAGTACTTC. Translating gives CASSPPGLGQGHEQYF.

On this clone itself: A far larger clone lies a single base away; this is likely a read error. The J gene is TRBJ1-5, the V gene TRBV4-1, with D hard to call. The CDR3 has 14 residues. Per the germline V gene, CDR1 is MGHRA and CDR2 is YSYEKL. CDR3: CPSSQPGSRQPQHF. In DNA, the CDR3 is TGCCCCAGCAGCCAACCAGGTTCACGGCAGCCCCAGCATTTT.

This sequence joins TRBV27 and TRBJ2-3; 12 nucleotides align to TRBD2. Germline V gene lookup returns CDR1 MNHEY and CDR2 SMNVEV (reference sequence). The J segment lost 8 bases and the V segment lost 8 bases, leaving 8 bases of the junction unmatched. This CDR3 comprises 14 residues. The CDR3 loop reads CASSTSGSIGTQYF. The CDR3 region has the DNA TGTGCCAGCTCGACTAGCGGGAGCATCGGTACGCAGTATTTT.

The CDR3 nucleotides read TGTGCCAGCAGCTTAACAAACCGGGACAGGGGAAACAATGAGCAGTTCTTC. Its protein product is CASSLTNRDRGNNEQFF. The genes are TRBV7-9 and TRBJ2-1; 10 bases are a match to TRBD1. The CDR3 is 17 amino acids. Germline V gene sequence: CDR1 SEHNR, CDR2 FQNEAQ (reference sequence). V gave up 2 bases and J gave up 5 bases; unmatched junction bases: 9.

The chain carries TRBV28 and TRBJ2-7, with D perhaps TRBD1 (6 bases). Germline CDR1 reads MDHEN; CDR2 reads SYDVKM. With 6 bases removed from V and 3 bases from J, the gap between germline ends came to 21 bases. The CDR3 extends over 16 amino acids. CDR3 sequence reads: CASRGQLRGWNYEQYF. The CDR3 bases are TGTGCCAGCAGAGGTCAATTGAGGGGGTGGAACTACGAGCAGTACTTC.

The J gene is TRBJ2-1, the V gene TRBV7-9; 12 bases line up with TRBD2. Unmatched junction bases numbered 13, after V lost 5 bases and J lost 8 bases. The germline CDR1 and CDR2 sequences are SEHNR and FQNEAQ (reference sequence). This CDR3 comprises 17 residues. CDR3 sequence (DNA): TGTGCCAGCAGCATGTCTAGCGGGAGGGCCACCGGTTATGAGCAGTTCTTC. Translation gives CASSMSSGRATGYEQFF.

Only one count was recorded for this clone. V gene TRBV5-6 combines with J gene TRBJ2-7; a possible D gene is TRBD1 (5 bases). The length of the CDR3 is 15 residues. V lost 0 bases to trimming and J lost 0 bases, with 10 bases between them. CDR1 is SGHDT and CDR2 is YYEEEE in the germline V gene. The DNA for the CDR3 is TGTGCCAGCAGCTTGGGGGGCATGCCCTCCTACGAGCAGTACTTC. Protein: CASSLGGMPSYEQYF. Full variable domain (remainder filled in from reference TRBV5-6 and TRBJ2-7): DAGVTQSPTHLIKTRGQQVTLRCSPKSGHDTVSWYQQALGQGPQFIFQYYEEEERQRGNFPDRFSGHQFPNYSSELNVNALLLGDSALYLCASSLGGMPSYEQYFGPGTRLTVT.

CDR3 in DNA: TGTGCCAGCAGATCCGGGACAGCCAACACTGAAGCTTTCTTT. Protein: CASRSGTANTEAFF. This chain connects TRBV28 to TRBJ1-1; 7 bases line up with TRBD1. CDR1 is MDHEN, CDR2 SYDVKM, per germline. This CDR3 comprises 14 residues. The V gene end was trimmed by 6 bases and the J gene end by 2 bases; junction bases not matched to a gene: 6.

This clone was observed a single time. The chain uses TRBV5-5 and TRBJ2-1; TRBD2 matches at 9 bases. Trimming removed 0 bases from V and 7 bases from J; junction bases left unmatched: 11. This CDR3 is built from 17 residues. Looked up from germline, CDR1 is SGHKS and CDR2 is YYEKEE (reference sequence). The DNA of the CDR3 is TGTGCCAGCAGCTTGGACCCTTCGTCTAGCGGGGTAAATGAGCAGTTCTTC. Protein product: CASSLDPSSSGVNEQFF.

This chain links TRBV14 with TRBJ2-7; the D gene is possibly TRBD1 (6 bases). This CDR3 comprises 14 residues. CDR1 is SGHDN and CDR2 is FVKESK in the germline V gene. The V and J ends lost 0 bases and 6 bases respectively, with 12 bases between them. This chain's CDR3 is CASSQEGRGGEQYF. CDR3 sequence (DNA): TGTGCCAGCAGCCAAGAAGGGAGAGGGGGCGAGCAGTACTTC.

V usage is TRBV7-9 and J usage is TRBJ1-2; 7 positions match TRBD1. J lost 4 bases, V lost 3 bases, and 5 bases had no gene match. From germline, CDR1 is SEHNR and CDR2 FQNEAQ (reference sequence). This CDR3 has 14 residues. The CDR3 region has the DNA TGTGCCAGCAGCTTGGGACAGAGGCTCTATGGCTACACCTTC. Translated: CASSLGQRLYGYTF.

The chain uses TRBV7-3 and TRBJ2-2, with D possibly TRBD1 on 6 matching bases. CDR1 and CDR2 (germline): SGHTA, FQGTGA. Trimming took off 4 bases at V and 1 base at J, with 10 bases between the two ends. This CDR3 region has 15 residues. CDR3 loop: CASSCRTENTGELFF. CDR3 in DNA: TGTGCCAGCAGCTGTAGGACAGAGAACACCGGGGAGCTGTTTTTT. The full variable domain, with the rest looked up from reference TRBV7-3 and TRBJ2-2, is GAGVSQTPSNKVTEKGKYVELRCDPISGHTALYWYRQSLGQGPEFLIYFQGTGAADDSGLPNDRFFAVRPEGSVSTLKIQRTERGDSAVYLCASSCRTENTGELFFGEGSRLTVL.

This chain connects TRBV18 to TRBJ1-3, with TRBD1 matching over 7 bases. The CDR3 is made up of 15 amino acids. Germline V lookup: CDR1 KGHSH, CDR2 LQKENI. Unmatched junction bases numbered 5, after V lost 2 bases and J lost 4 bases. The CDR3 sequence is CASSPATGLGNTIYF. DNA for the CDR3: TGTGCCAGCTCACCAGCGACAGGGTTGGGAAACACCATATATTTT.

Remarks on this clone: Relative to the germline gene, one junction end is altered; a read error may explain this. The CDR3 coding sequence is TGTGCCAGCAGTGACTCCGGGACAGGGAGCCTGCCCCAGCATTTT. Residues: CASSDSGTGSLPQHF. This rearrangement joins TRBV6-5 to TRBJ1-5; 9 bases align to TRBD1. From germline, CDR1 is MNHEY and CDR2 SVGAGI. The CDR3 consists of 15 residues.

The rearrangement links TRBV15 to TRBJ2-2; the D gene is possibly TRBD2 (6 bases). Per the germline V gene, CDR1 is LNHNV and CDR2 is YYDKDF (reference sequence). The length of the CDR3 is 13 residues. Trimming cost V 6 bases and J 7 bases, with 12 bases left between them. The CDR3 here is CATSRRGVGELFF. In DNA form, the CDR3 reads TGTGCCACCAGTCGGAGGGGCGTCGGGGAGCTGTTTTTT.

About this clone: The sample carries other DNA sequences with the same CDR3. The chain joins TRBV28 to TRBJ2-1, with 12 bases matching TRBD2. The V and J ends lost 6 bases and 4 bases, in that order; junction bases with no gene match: 4. CDR3 length equals 15 residues. The germline V gene encodes CDR1 MDHEN and CDR2 SYDVKM. CDR3 coding DNA: TGTGCCAGCAGCGCGCTAGCGGGAGGGTACAATGAGCAGTTCTTC. Protein product: CASSALAGGYNEQFF.

This clone was recorded only once. J is TRBJ1-1 and V is TRBV3-1 (or the pseudogene TRBV3-2); TRBD1 aligns across 7 bases. Germline V gives CDR1 LGHDT, CDR2 YNNKEL (reference sequence). Unmatched junction bases numbered 9, after V lost 5 bases and J lost 6 bases. This CDR3 contains 14 residues. CDR3 in DNA: TGTGCCAGCAGCTTCCGACAGGGAATCGCTGAAGCTTTCTTT. Translated: CASSFRQGIAEAFF.

The chain employs TRBV10-3 and TRBJ1-1; D is perhaps TRBD1 (6 bases). CDR3 size: 11 residues. Germline V gene lookup returns CDR1 ENHRY and CDR2 SYGVKD. V shed 6 bases and J shed 8 bases, with 10 bases lying between them. This CDR3 is CAISAGTEAFF. The DNA of the CDR3 is TGTGCCATCAGCGCCGGGACAGAAGCTTTCTTT.

The chain couples TRBV27 to TRBJ2-7; the match to TRBD1 covers 8 bases. CDR3 length equals 13 residues. V trimming: 7 bases; J trimming: 4 bases; junction bases outside the gene matches: 6. Germline CDR1 is MNHEY and CDR2 is SMNVEV (reference sequence). CDR3 loop: CASTRGPTYEQYF. The CDR3, as DNA: TGTGCCAGCACCAGGGGGCCTACGTACGAGCAGTACTTC.